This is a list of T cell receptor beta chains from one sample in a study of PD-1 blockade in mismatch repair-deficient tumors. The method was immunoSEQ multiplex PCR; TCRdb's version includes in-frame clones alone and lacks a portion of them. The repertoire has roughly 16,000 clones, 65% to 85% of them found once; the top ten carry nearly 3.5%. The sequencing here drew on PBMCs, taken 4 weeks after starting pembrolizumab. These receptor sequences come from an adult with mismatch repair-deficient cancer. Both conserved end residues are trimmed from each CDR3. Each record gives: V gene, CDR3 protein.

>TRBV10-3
AISESGGATLKQY
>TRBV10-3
ASSPGTFGYT
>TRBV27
ASSLTGTNQPQH
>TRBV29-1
SANGGDGRNEQF
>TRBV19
ASRGGRAIGELF
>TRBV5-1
ASSETMGEQF
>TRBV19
ASSISWTAYYEQY
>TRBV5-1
ASSRLAGGPYEQY
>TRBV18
ASSPPARGDSPLH
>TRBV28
ASSLGQGFYGYT
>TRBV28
ASYGTGEEKLF
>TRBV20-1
SVRSERGQF
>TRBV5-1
ASSSLSAPVTEQF
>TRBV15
ATSRDTLAAHYEQY
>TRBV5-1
ASSLGGSTDTQY
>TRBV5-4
ASSLRLAGAETQY